The 19 T cell receptor beta chains below all came from one sample that was sequenced in a study of CD8+ T cells in alopecia areata. Treatment denoted: oral pan-JAK inhibitor, 5-10 mg twice daily. Reverse transcribed after extraction, RNA yielded cDNA as the sequencing template. TCRdb's copy holds only in-frame clones and misses some; the assay was immunoSEQ multiplex PCR. Of tens of thousands of clones in the sample, around 46% were seen once. The sequencing used CD8+ T cells sorted from blood, collected at approximately week 36, from a patient treated with tofacitinib. These receptors were taken from a human donor with alopecia areata.

This chain links TRBV27 with TRBJ1-1; 7 bases agree with TRBD1. The germline V gene has CDR1 MNHEY and CDR2 SMNVEV (reference sequence). Trimming cost V 7 bases and J 6 bases; bases outside gene matches: 11. The CDR3 covers 14 residues. The CDR3 nucleotides are TGTGCCAGCAAATCAACAGGGGAATTCGCTGAAGCTTTCTTT. It codes for CASKSTGEFAEAFF.

The rearrangement joins TRBV9 to TRBJ1-2; D may be TRBD1 (6 bases). CDR3 length equals 14 residues. V was shortened by 0 bases and J by 5 bases, with 11 bases between the two germline ends. Germline values: CDR1 SGDLS, CDR2 YYNGEE. The CDR3 spells CASSVARGQYGYTF. CDR3 bases: TGTGCCAGCAGCGTAGCCCGGGGACAATATGGCTACACCTTC.

This clone was picked up a small number of times. The chain links TRBV5-1 to TRBJ1-1; D is uncertain. Germline CDR1 and CDR2: SGHRS and YFSETQ. The CDR3 has 12 residues. The V end was cut by 5 bases, the J end by 1 base, with 6 bases between. CDR3 sequence (DNA): TGCGCCAGCAGACATGCGAACACTGAAGCTTTCTTT. Protein product: CASRHANTEAFF. Based on the CDR3 plus reference TRBV5-1 and TRBJ1-1, the full variable domain is KAGVTQTPRYLIKTRGQQVTLSCSPISGHRSVSWYQQTPGQGLQFLFEYFSETQRNKGNFPGRFSGRQFSNSRSEMNVSTLELGDSALYLCASRHANTEAFFGQGTRLTVV.

This clone was counted between two and nine times. The V and J genes are TRBV6-5 and TRBJ2-7; 8 nucleotides match TRBD1. Trimming removed 4 bases from V and 3 bases from J; junction bases left unmatched: 8. The CDR3 consists of 15 residues. Per germline, CDR1 MNHEY and CDR2 SVGAGI. The CDR3, as DNA: TGTGCCAGCAGTTTCCCCGGACAGGGCCTCTACGAGCAGTACTTC. Encoded protein: CASSFPGQGLYEQYF.

This clone was picked up a small number of times. The chain employs TRBV9 and TRBJ2-1; tentatively, D is TRBD2 (6 bases). The CDR3 has 15 amino acids. Trimming removed 4 bases at V and 8 bases at J, with 19 bases between. Germline-derived CDR1 and CDR2 are SGDLS and YYNGEE. CDR3 region: CASSPISRRADEQFF. As DNA, the CDR3 is TGTGCCAGCAGCCCGATTAGCAGGAGGGCAGATGAGCAGTTCTTC. Drawing the rest from reference TRBV9 and TRBJ2-1, the complete variable domain is DSGVTQTPKHLITATGQRVTLRCSPRSGDLSVYWYQQSLDQGLQFLIQYYNGEERAKGNILERFSAQQFPDLHSELNLSSLELGDSALYFCASSPISRRADEQFFGPGTRLTVL.

The chain joins TRBV11-3 to TRBJ2-7, with 7 bases lining up with TRBD1. V was pared by 5 bases and J by 7 bases, with 14 bases of the junction left unmatched. Per the germline V gene, CDR1 is SGHNT and CDR2 is YENEEA. The CDR3 is 15 amino acids. CDR3 in amino acids: CASSARDSLPGEQYF. As DNA, the CDR3 is TGTGCCAGCAGCGCCCGGGACAGCCTTCCTGGGGAGCAGTACTTC.

The chain recombines TRBV10-3 with TRBJ1-4; D is ambiguous. CDR1 is ENHRY, CDR2 SYGVKD, per germline. The CDR3 length is 15 residues. V was trimmed by 4 bases and J by 5 bases, leaving 14 bases between them. CDR3: CAISAGTKVNEKLFF. CDR3 nucleotides: TGTGCCATCAGTGCGGGCACAAAAGTCAATGAAAAACTGTTTTTT.

The J gene is TRBJ2-6, the V gene TRBV15; 7 bases line up with TRBD2. The CDR3 spans 15 residues. CDR1 LNHNV and CDR2 YYDKDF come from the germline V gene (reference sequence). V trimming: 5 bases; J trimming: 2 bases; junction bases outside the gene matches: 3. The CDR3 loop reads CATSERGPGANVLTF. The CDR3 DNA sequence: TGTGCCACCAGCGAGCGGGGTCCTGGGGCCAACGTCCTGACTTTC. The complete variable domain, with remaining parts taken from reference TRBV15 and TRBJ2-6, reads DAMVIQNPRYQVTQFGKPVTLSCSQTLNHNVMYWYQQKSSQAPKLLFHYYDKDFNNEADTPDNFQSRRPNTSFCFLDIRSPGLGDTAMYLCATSERGPGANVLTFGAGSRLTVL.

This clone ranks as large. Different DNA sequences within this sample yield the same CDR3. The genes are TRBV27 and TRBJ2-7; TRBD1 matches 8 bases. The V and J ends lost 3 bases and 3 bases, in that order; junction bases with no gene match: 7. This CDR3 is 15 amino acids long. CDR1 and CDR2 (germline): MNHEY, SMNVEV (reference sequence). CDR3 in amino acids: CASSFPGQGLYEQYF. The CDR3 bases are TGTGCCAGCAGTTTCCCCGGACAGGGCCTCTACGAGCAGTACTTC.

The CDR3 here is CASSARAGTTIYNEQFF. As DNA, the CDR3 is TGTGCCAGCAGCGCGCGCGCCGGGACTACAATTTACAATGAGCAGTTCTTC. V and J are TRBV9 and TRBJ2-1; 7 bases fit TRBD2. Trimming took 3 bases from V and 4 from J; bases not matched to a gene: 13. CDR3 size: 17 residues. The V gene's germline CDR1 is SGDLS and CDR2 YYNGEE.

V is TRBV9 and J is TRBJ1-5; no clear D. The CDR3 loop spans 13 amino acids. With 1 base removed from V and 6 bases from J, the gap between germline ends came to 8 bases. Germline-derived CDR1 and CDR2 are SGDLS and YYNGEE. The CDR3 DNA reads as TGTGCCAGCAGCGTAAGGTCCGGTCAGCCCCAGCATTTT. It yields the protein CASSVRSGQPQHF.

The chain carries TRBV29-1 and TRBJ2-1; TRBD2 matches at 7 bases. Germline CDR1 SQVTM, CDR2 ANQGSEA. V lost 0 bases and J lost 6; bases outside the gene matches: 8. CDR3 size: 15 residues. DNA for the CDR3: TGCAGCGTTGAAGATCGGGCGGGAGAGGGCAATGAGCAGTTCTTC. It translates to CSVEDRAGEGNEQFF.

This clone was detected only a few times. CDR3 coding DNA: TGTGCCAGCAGCCTGGACAGGGGCGATGAGCAGTTCTTC. It translates to CASSLDRGDEQFF. The genes are TRBV27 and TRBJ2-1; TRBD1 matches 9 bases. CDR3 length: 13 residues. V lost 6 bases to trimming and J lost 8 bases; unmatched junction nucleotides: 5. Germline V gives CDR1 MNHEY, CDR2 SMNVEV (reference sequence).

The J gene is TRBJ2-2, the V gene TRBV29-1; 13 positions match TRBD2. V dropped 6 bases and J dropped 6; count of bases not matched to a gene: 13. Per germline, CDR1 SQVTM and CDR2 ANQGSEA. The CDR3 is 17 residues long. CDR3 bases: TGCAGCGTCCGCGGACTAGCGGGAGACGTGCGGGCCGGGGAGCTGTTTTTT. Its protein is CSVRGLAGDVRAGELFF.

This chain connects TRBV6-1 to TRBJ1-2, with D perhaps TRBD1 (6 bases). Germline assignment: CDR1 MNHNS and CDR2 SASEGT. Trimming removed 10 bases at V and 5 bases at J, with 23 bases between. This CDR3 contains 15 residues. CDR3 loop: CAISDRDTGKYGYTF. CDR3 bases: TGTGCCATCAGCGACCGGGACACCGGAAAATATGGCTACACCTTC.

The chain couples TRBV5-6 to TRBJ1-1; the D gene is possibly TRBD1 (6 bases). The ends were cut back, 2 bases at V and 0 bases at J, with 11 bases in the middle. The CDR3 runs to 15 residues. The germline CDR1 and CDR2 sequences are SGHDT and YYEEEE. The CDR3 here is CASSLAQGLNTEAFF. The CDR3 coding sequence is TGTGCCAGCAGCTTAGCCCAGGGGTTGAACACTGAAGCTTTCTTT.

About this clone itself: One end of the junction does not line up with germline, which may come from a read error. This rearrangement joins TRBV7-9 to TRBJ2-1, with a tentative D call TRBD2 (6 bases). Germline loops: CDR1 SEHNR, CDR2 FQNEAQ (reference sequence). The CDR3 spans 14 residues. This chain's CDR3 is CASSQGAGGNEQFF. Here the CDR3 DNA reads TGCGCCAGCAGCCAAGGGGCCGGGGGAAATGAGCAGTTCTTC.

This clone was counted only a few times. The J gene is TRBJ1-4, the V gene TRBV30; 9 nucleotides match TRBD1. The CDR3 is 13 residues long. V was pared by 4 bases and J by 7 bases, with 4 bases of the junction left unmatched. Germline CDR1 GTSNPN, CDR2 SVGIG (reference sequence). The CDR3 here is CAWTGTGFEKLFF. The CDR3 DNA reads TGTGCCTGGACTGGGACAGGGTTTGAAAAACTGTTTTTT.

This chain joins TRBV29-1 and TRBJ2-5, with 8 bases lining up with TRBD1. V lost 5 bases to trimming and J lost 9 bases; unmatched junction nucleotides: 14. CDR1 and CDR2 (germline): SQVTM, ANQGSEA. The CDR3 is 14 amino acids. CDR3 DNA sequence: TGCAGCGTTCAGGCAGGGGGCGGGAAGGGGGCCCAGTACTTC. It specifies CSVQAGGGKGAQYF.